What follows are 20 T cell receptor beta chains derived from one specimen sequenced in a study of cytomegalovirus exposure and HLA in healthy donors. A multiplex PCR was run with 60 Vbeta primers and 13 Jbeta primers. The protocol was immunoSEQ multiplex PCR, while the TCRdb copy is restricted to in-frame clones and leaves out a portion. The ten top clones account for around 0.7%, within a sample of about 200,000 clones. Input material: PBMCs. These TCRs come from a boy aged 5-17 years in good health and CMV-seronegative.

The chain combines TRBV9 with TRBJ2-5, with TRBD2 identical over 9 bases. Germline V CDR1 and CDR2: SGDLS, YYNGEE. This CDR3 spans 14 amino acids. The J segment lost 4 bases and the V segment lost 3 bases, leaving 4 bases of the junction unmatched. The CDR3 reads CASSAAGGRETQYF. CDR3 nucleotides: TGTGCCAGCAGCGCGGCGGGGGGGCGAGAGACCCAGTACTTC.

V is TRBV7-3 and J is TRBJ1-1; D is perhaps TRBD1 (6 bases). The CDR3 runs 15 residues. V was pared by 5 bases and J by 3 bases, with 16 bases between. CDR1 and CDR2 (germline): SGHTA, FQGTGA. As DNA, the CDR3 is TGTGCCAGCAGCATTTCAGGGGCCTGGGACACTGAAGCTTTCTTT. It encodes CASSISGAWDTEAFF.

The chain carries TRBV11-3 and TRBJ2-3; 9 nucleotides align to TRBD1. The CDR3 loop spans 17 amino acids. CDR1 is SGHNT and CDR2 is YENEEA in the germline V gene. V shed 5 bases and J 6 bases; nucleotides not matched to a gene: 15. In DNA form, the CDR3 reads TGTGCCAGCAGCCCCCCAGGGGGACAGGGAGAAGTGGATACGCAGTATTTT. Encoded protein: CASSPPGGQGEVDTQYF.

This chain links TRBV7-2 with TRBJ1-2, with D maybe TRBD1 (6 bases). Germline loops: CDR1 SGHTA, CDR2 FQGNSA. The length of the CDR3 is 16 residues. V lost 2 bases, J lost 2 bases, and 15 bases lay in between. This CDR3 reads CASSLRRGGGNYGYTF. The DNA of the CDR3 is TGTGCCAGCAGCTTAAGAAGGGGGGGAGGGAACTATGGCTACACCTTC. The entire variable domain, with the rest obtained from reference TRBV7-2 and TRBJ1-2, is as follows: GAGVSQSPSNKVTEKGKDVELRCDPISGHTALYWYRQSLGQGLEFLIYFQGNSAPDKSGLPSDRFSAERTGGSVSTLTIQRTQQEDSAVYLCASSLRRGGGNYGYTFGSGTRLTVV.

The J gene is TRBJ1-1, the V gene TRBV13; 7 positions match TRBD1. CDR3 length: 15 residues. J gave up 5 bases and V 5 bases, and 11 bases lay outside the gene matches. Looked up from germline, CDR1 is PRHDT and CDR2 is FYEKMQ (reference sequence). The CDR3 coding sequence is TGTGCCAGCAGCCACCGAACAGGGGATCGGACTGAAGCTTTCTTT. Its translation: CASSHRTGDRTEAFF.

The rearrangement links TRBV10-1 to TRBJ2-3, with D uncertain. The length of the CDR3 is 15 residues. From germline, CDR1 is WNHNN and CDR2 SYGVQD (reference sequence). V shed 2 bases and J shed 0 bases, with 9 bases lying between them. The CDR3 coding sequence is TGCGCCAGCAGTGAGACCGGAGTTAGCACAGATACGCAGTATTTT. Amino acids: CASSETGVSTDTQYF.

V usage is TRBV10-3 and J usage is TRBJ1-1, with D tentatively TRBD1 (5 bases). Germline CDR1 ENHRY, CDR2 SYGVKD. V was cut by 6 bases and J by 1 base, with 9 bases left in between. CDR3 size: 13 residues. CDR3 in DNA: TGTGCCATCAGCGACAGAAAGAACACTGAAGCTTTCTTT. Translated, it gives CAISDRKNTEAFF.

This chain's CDR3 is CASSQESVNEQFF. The DNA for the CDR3 is TGTGCCAGCAGCCAAGAGTCGGTGAATGAGCAGTTCTTC. The chain combines TRBV4-2 with TRBJ2-1, with unresolved D. The CDR3 has 13 residues. Trimming removed 0 bases from V and 7 bases from J, with 7 bases in between. Germline CDR1 is LGHNA and CDR2 is YNFKEQ.

DNA of the CDR3: TGTGCCAGTAGGACTCCTAGCTCCTACGAGCAGTACTTC. Encoded protein: CASRTPSSYEQYF. The chain carries TRBV6-1 and TRBJ2-7, with D perhaps matching TRBD2 (5 bases). V lost 9 bases and J 0 bases, leaving 12 bases between the germline ends. There are 13 residues in the CDR3. Germline V gene lookup returns CDR1 MNHNS and CDR2 SASEGT.

This chain uses TRBV7-2 with TRBJ2-7; D gene uncertain. This CDR3 contains 17 residues. The germline V gene has CDR1 SGHTA and CDR2 FQGNSA. The germline V and J ends were trimmed by 1 base and 3 bases, with 19 bases remaining between them. The CDR3 sequence: CASSLVGSYTIHYEQYF. CDR3 in DNA: TGTGCCAGCAGCTTAGTCGGGTCCTACACCATACACTACGAGCAGTACTTC.

The chain carries TRBV18 and TRBJ1-5, with 8 bases identical to TRBD1. The CDR3 is made up of 16 amino acids. After removal of 2 bases from V and 7 bases from J, the junction contained 10 bases not matched to a gene. Germline CDR1 is KGHSH and CDR2 is LQKENI. CDR3: CASSPLSGGGRQPQHF. CDR3 bases: TGTGCCAGCTCACCATTATCAGGGGGCGGGAGACAGCCCCAGCATTTT.

The chain employs TRBV11-2 and TRBJ2-7, with TRBD1 matching over 10 bases. The germline CDR1 and CDR2 sequences are SGHAT and FQNNGV. The CDR3 extends over 15 amino acids. Germline trimming cut 3 bases from V and 2 bases from J; bases unmatched to any gene: 4. The DNA of the CDR3 is TGTGCCAGCAGCTTTGACAGGGGGCGAACCTACGAGCAGTACTTC. Translated, it gives CASSFDRGRTYEQYF.

The J gene is TRBJ2-3, the V gene TRBV18, with 9 bases matching TRBD2. The ends lost 3 bases at V and 2 bases at J; junction bases unmatched: 12. The CDR3 totals 18 residues. Germline lookup yields CDR1 KGHSH and CDR2 LQKENI. The chain's CDR3 is CASSPQVGLAGTTDTQYF. As DNA, the CDR3 is TGTGCCAGCTCACCTCAAGTAGGGCTAGCGGGGACCACAGATACGCAGTATTTT.

The J gene is TRBJ1-2, the V gene TRBV19, with D hard to call. Trimming cost V 9 bases and J 0 bases, with 17 bases left between them. CDR1 is LNHDA, CDR2 SQIVND, per germline (reference sequence). CDR3 length equals 15 residues. CDR3 bases: TGTGCCAGCACTCCACTCGTCTCCTCTAACTATGGCTACACCTTC. Its translation is CASTPLVSSNYGYTF. The whole variable domain, filled in from reference TRBV19 and TRBJ1-2, reads DGGITQSPKYLFRKEGQNVTLSCEQNLNHDAMYWYRQDPGQGLRLIYYSQIVNDFQKGDIAEGYSVSREKKESFPLTVTSAQKNPTAFYLCASTPLVSSNYGYTFGSGTRLTVV.

The J gene is TRBJ1-2, the V gene TRBV5-1, with D unresolved. Germline lookup yields CDR1 SGHRS and CDR2 YFSETQ. The CDR3 covers 14 residues. V lost 4 bases and J 8 bases, leaving 18 bases between the germline ends. The CDR3 spells CASSPGDIEGGYTF. CDR3 sequence (DNA): TGCGCCAGCAGCCCGGGAGATATAGAGGGCGGCTACACCTTC.

The chain employs TRBV7-8 and TRBJ1-1, with a weak D call TRBD1 (6 bases). V shed 5 bases and J shed 3 bases, with 13 bases lying between them. CDR1 is SGHVS, CDR2 FQNEAQ, per germline. CDR3 length equals 14 residues. DNA of the CDR3: TGTGCCAGCAGCCCATCGAGGGGGTACACTGAAGCTTTCTTT. Protein sequence: CASSPSRGYTEAFF. The full variable domain, completed using reference TRBV7-8 and TRBJ1-1, is GAGVSQSPRYKVAKRGQDVALRCDPISGHVSLFWYQQALGQGPEFLTYFQNEAQLDKSGLPSDRFFAERPEGSVSTLKIQRTQQEDSAVYLCASSPSRGYTEAFFGQGTRLTVV.

This CDR3 is CASSLRQGADYGYTF. In DNA, the CDR3 is TGTGCCAGCAGCCTACGACAGGGGGCAGACTATGGCTACACCTTC. The V call is TRBV9, the J call TRBJ1-2, with 10 bases fitting TRBD1. Germline V gene data show CDR1 as SGDLS and CDR2 as YYNGEE. V gave up 4 bases and J gave up 3 bases; unmatched junction bases: 6. The CDR3 extends over 15 amino acids. Together with reference TRBV9 and TRBJ1-2, the CDR3 gives the full variable domain: DSGVTQTPKHLITATGQRVTLRCSPRSGDLSVYWYQQSLDQGLQFLIQYYNGEERAKGNILERFSAQQFPDLHSELNLSSLELGDSALYFCASSLRQGADYGYTFGSGTRLTVV.

V is TRBV4-3 and J is TRBJ2-6; no definite D call. The V and J ends lost 2 bases and 0 bases respectively, with 11 bases between them. The CDR3 runs 17 residues. Germline assignment: CDR1 LGHNA and CDR2 YSLEER. CDR3: CASSQSNSHSGANVLTF. The CDR3 DNA follows: TGCGCCAGCAGCCAAAGTAACAGCCACTCTGGGGCCAACGTCCTGACTTTC.

J is TRBJ2-5 and V is TRBV14; D might be TRBD1 (6 bases). CDR3 length: 14 amino acids. V gave up 0 bases and J gave up 11 bases, with 16 bases separating them. The germline CDR1 and CDR2 sequences are SGHDN and FVKESK. DNA of the CDR3: TGTGCCAGCAGCCAAGAAGTGGGGGCTGGTGAGCAGTACTTC. This gives the protein CASSQEVGAGEQYF.

The chain employs TRBV7-8 and TRBJ2-7; TRBD2 aligns across 14 bases. The germline gives CDR1 SGHVS, CDR2 FQNEAQ. The CDR3 totals 16 residues. Trimming removed 5 bases from V and 4 bases from J; junction bases left unmatched: 7. The CDR3 reads CASSPPGLAGDYEQYF. The DNA of the CDR3 is TGTGCCAGCAGCCCCCCGGGACTAGCGGGGGATTACGAGCAGTACTTC.